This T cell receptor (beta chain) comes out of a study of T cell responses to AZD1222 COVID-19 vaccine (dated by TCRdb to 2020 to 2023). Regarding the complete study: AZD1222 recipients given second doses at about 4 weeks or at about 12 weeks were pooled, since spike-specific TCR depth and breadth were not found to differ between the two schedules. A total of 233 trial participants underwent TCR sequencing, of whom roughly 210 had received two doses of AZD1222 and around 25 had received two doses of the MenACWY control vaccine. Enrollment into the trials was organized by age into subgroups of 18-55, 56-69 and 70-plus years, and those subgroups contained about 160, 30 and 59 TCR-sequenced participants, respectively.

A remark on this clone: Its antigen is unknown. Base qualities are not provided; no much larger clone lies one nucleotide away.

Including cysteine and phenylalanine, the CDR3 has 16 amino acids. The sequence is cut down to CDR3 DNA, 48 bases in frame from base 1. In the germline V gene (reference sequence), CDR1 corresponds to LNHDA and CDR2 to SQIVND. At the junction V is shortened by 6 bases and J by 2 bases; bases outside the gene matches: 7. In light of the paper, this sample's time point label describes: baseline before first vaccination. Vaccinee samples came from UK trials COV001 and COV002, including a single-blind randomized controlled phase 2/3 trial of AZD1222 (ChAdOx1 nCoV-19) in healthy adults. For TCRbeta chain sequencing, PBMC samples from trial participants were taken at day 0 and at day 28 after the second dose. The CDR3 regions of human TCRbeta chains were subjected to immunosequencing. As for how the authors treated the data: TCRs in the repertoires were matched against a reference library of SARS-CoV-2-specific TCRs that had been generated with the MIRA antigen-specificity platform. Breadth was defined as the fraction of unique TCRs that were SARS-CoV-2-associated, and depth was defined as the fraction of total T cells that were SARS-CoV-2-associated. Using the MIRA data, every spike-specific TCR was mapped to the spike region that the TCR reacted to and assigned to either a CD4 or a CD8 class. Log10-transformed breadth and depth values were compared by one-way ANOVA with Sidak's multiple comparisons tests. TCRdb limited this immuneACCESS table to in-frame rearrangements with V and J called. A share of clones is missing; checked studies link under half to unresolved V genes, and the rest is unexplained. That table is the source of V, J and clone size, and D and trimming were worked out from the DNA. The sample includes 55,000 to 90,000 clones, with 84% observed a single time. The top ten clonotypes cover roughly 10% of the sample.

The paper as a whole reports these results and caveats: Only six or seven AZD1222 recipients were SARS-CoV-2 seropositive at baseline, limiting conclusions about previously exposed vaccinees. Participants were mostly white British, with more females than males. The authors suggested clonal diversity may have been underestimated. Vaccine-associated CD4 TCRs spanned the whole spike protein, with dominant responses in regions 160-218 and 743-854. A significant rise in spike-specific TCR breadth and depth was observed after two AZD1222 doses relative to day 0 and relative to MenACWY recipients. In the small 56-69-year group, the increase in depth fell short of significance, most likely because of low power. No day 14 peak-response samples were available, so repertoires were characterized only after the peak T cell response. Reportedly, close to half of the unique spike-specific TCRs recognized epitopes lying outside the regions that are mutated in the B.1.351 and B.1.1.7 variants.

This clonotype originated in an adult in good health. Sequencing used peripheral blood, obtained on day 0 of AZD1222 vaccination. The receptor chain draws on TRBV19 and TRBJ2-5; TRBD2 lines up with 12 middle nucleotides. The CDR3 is CASRKTSGGLQETQYF. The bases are TGTGCCAGTAGAAAAACTAGCGGGGGGTTACAAGAGACCCAGTACTTC.